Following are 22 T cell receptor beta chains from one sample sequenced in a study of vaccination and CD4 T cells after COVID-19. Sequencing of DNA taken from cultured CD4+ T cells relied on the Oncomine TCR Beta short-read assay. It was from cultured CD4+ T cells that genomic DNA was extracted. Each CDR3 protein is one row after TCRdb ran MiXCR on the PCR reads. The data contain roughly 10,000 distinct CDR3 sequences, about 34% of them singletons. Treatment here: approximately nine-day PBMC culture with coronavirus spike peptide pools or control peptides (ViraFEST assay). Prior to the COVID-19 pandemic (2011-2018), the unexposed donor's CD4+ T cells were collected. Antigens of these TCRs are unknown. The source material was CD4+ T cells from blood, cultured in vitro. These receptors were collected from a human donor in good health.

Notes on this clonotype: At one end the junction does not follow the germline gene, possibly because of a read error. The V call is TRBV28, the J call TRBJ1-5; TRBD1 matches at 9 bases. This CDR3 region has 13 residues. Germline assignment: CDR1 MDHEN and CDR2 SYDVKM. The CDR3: CASSDRGNQSQHF. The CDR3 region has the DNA TGTGCCAGCTCGGACAGGGGTAATCAGTCCCAGCATTTT.

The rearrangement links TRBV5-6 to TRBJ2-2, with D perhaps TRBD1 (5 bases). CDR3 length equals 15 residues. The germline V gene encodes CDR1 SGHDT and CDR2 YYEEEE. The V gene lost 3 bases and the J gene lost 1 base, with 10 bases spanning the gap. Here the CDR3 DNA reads TGTGCCAGCAGCTGGACACCGAGGAACACCGGGGAGCTGTTTTTT. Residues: CASSWTPRNTGELFF.

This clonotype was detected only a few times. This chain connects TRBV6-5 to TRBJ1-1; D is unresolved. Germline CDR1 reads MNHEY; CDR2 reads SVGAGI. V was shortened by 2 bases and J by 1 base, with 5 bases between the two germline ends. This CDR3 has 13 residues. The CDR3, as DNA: TGTGCCAGCAGTTACGGATCGAACACTGAAGCTTTCTTT. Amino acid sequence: CASSYGSNTEAFF.

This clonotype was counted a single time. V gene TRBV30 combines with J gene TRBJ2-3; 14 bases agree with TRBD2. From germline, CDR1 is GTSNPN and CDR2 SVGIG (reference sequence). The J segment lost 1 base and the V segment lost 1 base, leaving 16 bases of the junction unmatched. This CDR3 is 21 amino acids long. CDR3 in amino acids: CAWSGVRGGTSGSVGTDTQYF. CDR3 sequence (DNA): TGTGCCTGGAGTGGGGTCCGAGGCGGGACTAGCGGGAGTGTGGGCACAGATACGCAGTATTTT.

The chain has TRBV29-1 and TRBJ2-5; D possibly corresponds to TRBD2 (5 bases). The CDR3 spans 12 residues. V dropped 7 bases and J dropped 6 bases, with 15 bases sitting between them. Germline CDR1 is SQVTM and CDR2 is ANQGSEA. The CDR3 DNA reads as TGCAGCGGGCGAAGTGGACTTCAGACCCAGTACTTC. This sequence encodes CSGRSGLQTQYF.

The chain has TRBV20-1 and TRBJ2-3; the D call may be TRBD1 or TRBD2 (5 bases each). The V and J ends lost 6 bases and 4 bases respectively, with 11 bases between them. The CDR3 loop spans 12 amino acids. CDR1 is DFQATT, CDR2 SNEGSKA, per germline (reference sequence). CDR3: CSAEGLSDTQYF. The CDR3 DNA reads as TGCAGTGCCGAGGGGTTATCAGATACGCAGTATTTT.

The CDR3 loop reads CASSPGGRVVEKLFF. The CDR3 bases are TGTGCCAGCAGTCCCGGGGGCAGGGTTGTTGAAAAACTGTTTTTT. V usage is TRBV6-1 and J usage is TRBJ1-4, with D possibly being TRBD1 (6 bases). Germline V gene lookup returns CDR1 MNHNS and CDR2 SASEGT. This CDR3 region has 15 residues. The V end was cut by 5 bases, the J end by 7 bases, with 17 bases between.

The CDR3 bases are TGTGCCAGCAGTCCCACCCCTGGAGGTGTGAACAATGAGCAGTTCTTC. This gives the protein CASSPTPGGVNNEQFF. The V gene is TRBV28, the J gene TRBJ2-1; D might be TRBD2 (5 bases). Germline assignment: CDR1 MDHEN and CDR2 SYDVKM. The CDR3 length is 16 residues. With 5 bases removed from V and 5 bases from J, the gap between germline ends came to 19 bases.

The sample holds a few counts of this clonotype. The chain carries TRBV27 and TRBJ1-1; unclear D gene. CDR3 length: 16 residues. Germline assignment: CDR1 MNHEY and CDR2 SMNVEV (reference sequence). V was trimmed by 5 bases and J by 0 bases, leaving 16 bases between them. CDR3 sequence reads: CASSARLSSMNTEAFF. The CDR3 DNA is TGTGCCAGCAGTGCCCGCTTGTCATCTATGAACACTGAAGCTTTCTTT.

The chain's CDR3 is CASSLAYEQYF. CDR3 in DNA: TGTGCCAGCAGCTTGGCTTACGAGCAGTACTTC. The V gene is TRBV5-6, the J gene TRBJ2-7; no clear D gene. Trimming pared 0 bases from V and 4 bases from J, leaving 2 bases between. Looked up from germline, CDR1 is SGHDT and CDR2 is YYEEEE. This CDR3 comprises 11 residues.

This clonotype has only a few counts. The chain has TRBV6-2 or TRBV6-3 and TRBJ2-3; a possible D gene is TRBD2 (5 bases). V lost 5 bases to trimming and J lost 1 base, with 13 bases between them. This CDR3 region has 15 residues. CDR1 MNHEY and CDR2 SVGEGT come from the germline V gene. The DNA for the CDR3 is TGTGCCAGCAGTCAGCCACTAGTTGGCACAGATACGCAGTATTTT. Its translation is CASSQPLVGTDTQYF.

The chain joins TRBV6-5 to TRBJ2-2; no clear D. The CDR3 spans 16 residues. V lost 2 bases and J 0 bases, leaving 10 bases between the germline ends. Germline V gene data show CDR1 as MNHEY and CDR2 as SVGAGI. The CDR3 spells CASSYEFRANTGELFF. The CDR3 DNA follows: TGTGCCAGCAGTTACGAATTTCGAGCGAACACCGGGGAGCTGTTTTTT.

The CDR3: CASSPRGMTEAFF. CDR3 in DNA: TGTGCCAGCAGTCCCAGGGGGATGACTGAAGCTTTCTTT. The genes are TRBV27 and TRBJ1-1; 7 bases align to TRBD1. V dropped 5 bases and J dropped 5; count of bases not matched to a gene: 5. CDR3 size: 13 residues. Germline V CDR1 and CDR2: MNHEY, SMNVEV (reference sequence).

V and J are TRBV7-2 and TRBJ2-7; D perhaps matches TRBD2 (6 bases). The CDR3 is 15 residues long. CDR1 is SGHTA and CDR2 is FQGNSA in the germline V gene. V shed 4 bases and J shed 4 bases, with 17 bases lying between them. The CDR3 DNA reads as TGTGCCAGCAGCTGGGCCGGAGGGCTGCAGTACGAGCAGTACTTC. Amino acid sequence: CASSWAGGLQYEQYF.

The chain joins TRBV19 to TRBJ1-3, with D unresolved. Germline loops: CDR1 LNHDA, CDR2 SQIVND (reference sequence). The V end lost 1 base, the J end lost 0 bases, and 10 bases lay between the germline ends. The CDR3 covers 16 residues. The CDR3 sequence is CASSIVLKSSGNTIYF. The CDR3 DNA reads TGTGCCAGTAGTATAGTCCTGAAGAGCTCTGGAAACACCATATATTTT.

CDR3 sequence (DNA): TGTGCCAGTAATCACCTGACTAGCGTGAATAGGGTAGGTGGGCAGTATTTT. It is translated as CASNHLTSVNRVGGQYF. The rearrangement joins TRBV19 to TRBJ2-3, with TRBD2 matching over 8 bases. The germline gives CDR1 LNHDA, CDR2 SQIVND (reference sequence). V lost 7 bases and J lost 11; bases outside the gene matches: 23. The CDR3 runs 17 residues.

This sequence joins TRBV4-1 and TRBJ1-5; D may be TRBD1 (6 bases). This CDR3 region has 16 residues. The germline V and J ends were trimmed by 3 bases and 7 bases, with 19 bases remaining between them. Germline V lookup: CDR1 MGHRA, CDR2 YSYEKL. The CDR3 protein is CASSHLTGKGTQPQHF. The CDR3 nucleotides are TGCGCCAGCAGCCATCTCACAGGGAAGGGAACACAGCCCCAGCATTTT.

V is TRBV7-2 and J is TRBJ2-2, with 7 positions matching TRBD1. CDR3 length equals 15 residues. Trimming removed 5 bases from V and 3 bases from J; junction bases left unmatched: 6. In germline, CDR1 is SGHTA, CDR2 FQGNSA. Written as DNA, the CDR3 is TGTGCCAGCAGCCGAGACAGGGTAGACACCGGGGAGCTGTTTTTT. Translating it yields CASSRDRVDTGELFF.

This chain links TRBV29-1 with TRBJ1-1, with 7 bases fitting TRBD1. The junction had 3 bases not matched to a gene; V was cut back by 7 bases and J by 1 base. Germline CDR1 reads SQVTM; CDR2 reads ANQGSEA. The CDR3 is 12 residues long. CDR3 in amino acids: CSAPGGNTEAFF. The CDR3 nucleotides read TGCAGCGCCCCAGGGGGGAACACTGAAGCTTTCTTT.

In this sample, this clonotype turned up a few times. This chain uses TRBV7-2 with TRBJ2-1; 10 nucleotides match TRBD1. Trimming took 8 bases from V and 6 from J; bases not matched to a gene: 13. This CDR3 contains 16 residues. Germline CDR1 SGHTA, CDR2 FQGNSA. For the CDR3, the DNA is TGTGCCAGCTCCGCCCGGGGGGGACAGGGGATCAATGAGCAGTTCTTC. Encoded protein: CASSARGGQGINEQFF.

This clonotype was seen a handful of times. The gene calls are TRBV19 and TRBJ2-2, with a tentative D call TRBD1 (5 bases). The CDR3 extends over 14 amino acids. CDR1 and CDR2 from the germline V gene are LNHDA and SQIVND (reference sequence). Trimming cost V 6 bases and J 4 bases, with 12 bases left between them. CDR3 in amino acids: CASRPGWGTGELFF. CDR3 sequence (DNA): TGTGCCAGTAGACCAGGGTGGGGCACCGGGGAGCTGTTTTTT.

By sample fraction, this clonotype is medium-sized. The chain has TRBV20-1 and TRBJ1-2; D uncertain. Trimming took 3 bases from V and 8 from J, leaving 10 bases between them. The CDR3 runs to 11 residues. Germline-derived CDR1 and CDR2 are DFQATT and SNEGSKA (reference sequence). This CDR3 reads CSARDLVGYTF. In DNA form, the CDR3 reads TGCAGTGCTAGGGACCTCGTCGGCTACACCTTC.